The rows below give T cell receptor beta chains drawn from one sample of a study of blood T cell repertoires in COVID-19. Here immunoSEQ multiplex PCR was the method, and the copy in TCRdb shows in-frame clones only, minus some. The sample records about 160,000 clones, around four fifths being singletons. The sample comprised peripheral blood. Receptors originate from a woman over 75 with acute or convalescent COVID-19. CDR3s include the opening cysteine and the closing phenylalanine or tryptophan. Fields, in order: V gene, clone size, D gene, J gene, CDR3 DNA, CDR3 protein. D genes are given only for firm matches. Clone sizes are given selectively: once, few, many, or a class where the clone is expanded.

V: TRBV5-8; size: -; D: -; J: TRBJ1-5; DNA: TGTGCCAGCAGCTATGACAGATACAATCAGCCCCAGCATTTT; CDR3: CASSYDRYNQPQHF
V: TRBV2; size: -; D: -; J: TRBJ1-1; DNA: TGTGCCAGCGGGAGTACCGCTGGGGCTGAAGCTTTCTTT; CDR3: CASGSTAGAEAFF
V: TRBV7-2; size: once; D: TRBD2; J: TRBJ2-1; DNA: TGTGCCAGCAGACCCACTAGCGGGTGGAACAATGAGCAGTTCTTC; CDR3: CASRPTSGWNNEQFF
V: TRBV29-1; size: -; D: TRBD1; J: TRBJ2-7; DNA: TGCAGCGTTGAAGATCTACGACAGGGATTCTACGAGCAGTACTTC; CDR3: CSVEDLRQGFYEQYF
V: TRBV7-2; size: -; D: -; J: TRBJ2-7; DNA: TGTGCCAGCAGCCCCGGACAGACGCCTTCCTACGAGCAGTACTTC; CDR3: CASSPGQTPSYEQYF
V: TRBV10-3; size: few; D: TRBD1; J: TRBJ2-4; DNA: TGTGCCATCAGTGACCGGGACAGGGACAACATTCAGTACTTC; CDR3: CAISDRDRDNIQYF
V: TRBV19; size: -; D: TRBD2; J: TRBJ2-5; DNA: TGTGCCAGTAGTCTTAGGACTAGCGGGTACCAAGAGACCCAGTACTTC; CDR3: CASSLRTSGYQETQYF
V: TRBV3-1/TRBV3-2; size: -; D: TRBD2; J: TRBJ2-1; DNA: TGTGCCAGCAGCCAAGGAACTAGCGCCTCCTCGGATGAGCAGTTCTTC; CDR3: CASSQGTSASSDEQFF
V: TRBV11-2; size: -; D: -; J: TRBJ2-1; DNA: TGTGCCAGCAGCTTAGATGTCAGGGGCGATGAGCAGTTCTTC; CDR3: CASSLDVRGDEQFF
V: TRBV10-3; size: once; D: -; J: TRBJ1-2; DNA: TGTGCCATCAGTGAAGGGGGTAATGGCTACACCTTC; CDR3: CAISEGGNGYTF
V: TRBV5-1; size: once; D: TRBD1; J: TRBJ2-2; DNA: TGCGCCAGCAGCTACTCCGGGACAGAGAATTGGGCCACCGGGGAGCTGTTTTTT; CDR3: CASSYSGTENWATGELFF
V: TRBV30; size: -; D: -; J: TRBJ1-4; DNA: TGTGCCTTGGACAGATTTAATGAAAAACTGTTTTTT; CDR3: CALDRFNEKLFF
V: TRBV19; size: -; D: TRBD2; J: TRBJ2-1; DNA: TGTGCCAGTAGGAAAGAAGGCGGGAGCGGTTTTGATGAGCAGTTCTTC; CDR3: CASRKEGGSGFDEQFF
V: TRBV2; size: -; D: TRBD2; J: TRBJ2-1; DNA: TGTGCCAGCAGTCGCTTTCTAGCGGGAGTGGCTGAGCAGTTCTTC; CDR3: CASSRFLAGVAEQFF
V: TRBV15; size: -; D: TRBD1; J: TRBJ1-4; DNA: TGTGCCACCAGCCGGGACAGGGGAGTAGGGGAAAAACTGTTTTTT; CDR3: CATSRDRGVGEKLFF
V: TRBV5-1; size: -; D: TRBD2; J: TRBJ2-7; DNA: TGCGCCAGCAGCCCTCCGGGAGGGAGGTGGTACGAGCAGTACTTC; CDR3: CASSPPGGRWYEQYF
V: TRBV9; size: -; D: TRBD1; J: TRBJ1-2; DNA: TGTGCCAGCAGCGAAGGACAGGAAACCCAATATGGCTACACCTTC; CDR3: CASSEGQETQYGYTF
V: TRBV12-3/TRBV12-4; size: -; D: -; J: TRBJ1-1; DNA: TGTGCCAGCCTCAGGGATATGAACACTGAAGCTTTCTTT; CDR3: CASLRDMNTEAFF
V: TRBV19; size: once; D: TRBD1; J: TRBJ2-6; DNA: TGTGCCAGTAGTTCCCGGACAGGGTCGGCCAACGTCCTGACTTTC; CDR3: CASSSRTGSANVLTF
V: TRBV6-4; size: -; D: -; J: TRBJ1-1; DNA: TGTGCCAGCAGGGTGGACCAGGGTAGGACTGAAGCTTTCTTT; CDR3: CASRVDQGRTEAFF
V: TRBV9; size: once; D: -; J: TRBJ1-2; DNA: TGTGCCAGCAGCGTAGTAGGGGTAGGTGGTGGCTACACCTTC; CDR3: CASSVVGVGGGYTF
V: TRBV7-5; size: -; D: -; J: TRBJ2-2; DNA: -; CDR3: CVRSLRWGQGNTGELFF
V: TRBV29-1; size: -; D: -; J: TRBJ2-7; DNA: TGCAGCGTTGTTTTCAGTGGGCTCGAGCAGTACTTC; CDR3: CSVVFSGLEQYF
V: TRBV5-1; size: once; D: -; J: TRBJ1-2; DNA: TGCGCCAGCAGCCCCACTACGGCTAACTATGGCTACACCTTC; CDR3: CASSPTTANYGYTF
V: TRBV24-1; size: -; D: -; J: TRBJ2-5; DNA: TGTGCCACCAGTGATTCTGGGCAGGGAAAGACCCAGTACTTC; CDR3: CATSDSGQGKTQYF
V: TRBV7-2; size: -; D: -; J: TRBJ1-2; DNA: TGTGCCAGCTCCAATGGGGGGTCCTATGGCTACACCTTC; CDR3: CASSNGGSYGYTF
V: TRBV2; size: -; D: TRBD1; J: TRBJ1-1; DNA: TGTGCCAGCAGTCTGGGACAGCTCATGAACACTGAAGCTTTCTTT; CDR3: CASSLGQLMNTEAFF
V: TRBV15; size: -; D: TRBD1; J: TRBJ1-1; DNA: TGTGCCACCAGCGGCCGACAGGGCATGAACACTGAAGCTTTCTTT; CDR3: CATSGRQGMNTEAFF
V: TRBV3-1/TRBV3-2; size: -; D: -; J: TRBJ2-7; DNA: TGTGCCAGCAGCCCAAGTGCGAGCTACGAGCAGTACTTC; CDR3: CASSPSASYEQYF
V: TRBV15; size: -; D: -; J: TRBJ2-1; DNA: TGTGCCACCAGCAGGGGCCGGTCACCGTACAATGAGCAGTTCTTC; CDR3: CATSRGRSPYNEQFF
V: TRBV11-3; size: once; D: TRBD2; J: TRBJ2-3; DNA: TGTGCCAGCAGCTCCAGGGGGATAGCGGGAGCAGATACGCAGTATTTT; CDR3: CASSSRGIAGADTQYF
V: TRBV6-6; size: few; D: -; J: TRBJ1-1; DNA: TGTGCCAGCAGTTACTCGCCGGGGACTGAAGCTTTCTTT; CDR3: CASSYSPGTEAFF
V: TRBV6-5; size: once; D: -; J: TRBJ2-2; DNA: TGTGCCAGCAGAGAGGGGGCGAACACCGGGGAGCTGTTTTTT; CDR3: CASREGANTGELFF
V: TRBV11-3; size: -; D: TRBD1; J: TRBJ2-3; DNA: TGTGCCAGCAGCTTAGGGGGACAGGGAACAGATACGCAGTATTTT; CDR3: CASSLGGQGTDTQYF
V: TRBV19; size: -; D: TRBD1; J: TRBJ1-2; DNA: TGTGCCAGTAGTACGGGGACAGGTCGGTATGGCTACACCTTC; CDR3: CASSTGTGRYGYTF
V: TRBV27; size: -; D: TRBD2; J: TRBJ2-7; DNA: TGTGCCAGCAGTTCAGAAGGACTAGCGGGAAACGAGCAGTACTTC; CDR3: CASSSEGLAGNEQYF
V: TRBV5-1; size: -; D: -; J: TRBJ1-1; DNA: TGCGCCAGCAGCTGGCAGGGGAACACTGAAGCTTTCTTT; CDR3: CASSWQGNTEAFF
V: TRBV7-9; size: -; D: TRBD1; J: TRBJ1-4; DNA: TGTGCCAGCAGCTTAGGCAGGGACAGGGGATTCGCCGGTAATGAAAAACTGTTTTTT; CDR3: CASSLGRDRGFAGNEKLFF
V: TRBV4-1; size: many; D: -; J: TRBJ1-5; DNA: TGCGCCAGCAGCCAAGCGATAGGCAATCAGCCCCAGCATTTT; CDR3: CASSQAIGNQPQHF
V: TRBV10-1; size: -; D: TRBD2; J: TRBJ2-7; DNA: TGCGCCAGCAGTGAAGGGACTAGCGGATCCTACGAGCAGTACTTC; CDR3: CASSEGTSGSYEQYF
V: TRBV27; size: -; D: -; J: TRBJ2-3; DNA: TGTGCCAGCAGTTCGTTTGGCAGCACAGATACGCAGTATTTT; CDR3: CASSSFGSTDTQYF
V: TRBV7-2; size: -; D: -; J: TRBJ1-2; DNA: TGTGCCAGCAGCCCTGTCGGTTCTGGCTACACCTTC; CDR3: CASSPVGSGYTF
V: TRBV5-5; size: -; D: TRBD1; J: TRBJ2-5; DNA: TGTGCCAGCAGCTTGGCCGGGACAGGGGCCTCCGGGGAGACCCAGTACTTC; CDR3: CASSLAGTGASGETQYF
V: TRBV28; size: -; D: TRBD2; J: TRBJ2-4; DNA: TGTGCCAGCAGTTCCCTTCCGGGACTAGCGGGAAACATTCAGTACTTC; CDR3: CASSSLPGLAGNIQYF
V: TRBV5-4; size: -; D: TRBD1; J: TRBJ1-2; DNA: TGTGCCAGCAGCTTGGGACAGGGGATGGGGGGCTACACCTTC; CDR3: CASSLGQGMGGYTF
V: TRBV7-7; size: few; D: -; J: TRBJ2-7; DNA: TGTGCCAGCAGCAATCCAGGATACGAGCAGTACTTC; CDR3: CASSNPGYEQYF